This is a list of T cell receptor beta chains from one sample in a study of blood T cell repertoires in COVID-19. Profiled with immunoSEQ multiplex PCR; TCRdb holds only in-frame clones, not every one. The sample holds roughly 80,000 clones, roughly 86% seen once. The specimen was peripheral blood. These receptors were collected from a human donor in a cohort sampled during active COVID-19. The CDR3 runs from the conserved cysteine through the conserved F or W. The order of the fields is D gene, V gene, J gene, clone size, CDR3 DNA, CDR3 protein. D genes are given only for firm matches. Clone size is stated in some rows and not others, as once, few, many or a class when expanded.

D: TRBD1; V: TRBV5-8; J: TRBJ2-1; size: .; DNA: TGTGCCAGCAGCCTCCCGGGGGACAGGGGACTTAGTGAGCAGTTCTTC; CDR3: CASSLPGDRGLSEQFF
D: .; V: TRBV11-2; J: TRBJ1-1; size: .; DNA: TGTGCCAGCAGCTTAACGGGCGGGGACACTGAAGCTTTCTTT; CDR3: CASSLTGGDTEAFF
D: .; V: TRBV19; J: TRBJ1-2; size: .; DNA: TGTGCCAGTACCCTATCAAGGGGGAACGGCTACACCTTC; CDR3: CASTLSRGNGYTF
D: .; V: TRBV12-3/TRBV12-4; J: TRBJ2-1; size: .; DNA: TGTGCCAGCAGTTTAGATTTATACAATGAACAGTTCTTC; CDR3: CASSLDLYNEQFF
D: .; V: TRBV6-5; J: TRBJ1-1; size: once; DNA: TGTGCCACCACGGGACAGAACACTGAAGCTTTCTTT; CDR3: CATTGQNTEAFF
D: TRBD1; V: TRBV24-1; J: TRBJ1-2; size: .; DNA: TGTGCCACCAGTGGGACAGGGGACTATGGCTACACCTTC; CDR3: CATSGTGDYGYTF
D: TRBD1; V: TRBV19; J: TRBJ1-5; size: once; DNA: TGTGCCAGTAGGGAGGACAGGGGTCAGCCCCAGCATTTT; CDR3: CASREDRGQPQHF
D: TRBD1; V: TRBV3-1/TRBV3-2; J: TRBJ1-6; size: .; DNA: TGTGCCAGCAGCGGGGGACAGAATAAGTGGTCCTATAATTCACCCCTCCACTTT; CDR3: CASSGGQNKWSYNSPLHF
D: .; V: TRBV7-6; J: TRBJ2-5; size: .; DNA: TGTGCCAGCAGCTTAGACCCCCCGAACAGAACTCCCCAAGAGACCCAGTACTTC; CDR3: CASSLDPPNRTPQETQYF
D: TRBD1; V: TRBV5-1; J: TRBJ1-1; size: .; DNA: TGCGCCAGCAGCTTGACTTCCAGGGGGCGCAGCACTGAAGCTTTCTTT; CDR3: CASSLTSRGRSTEAFF
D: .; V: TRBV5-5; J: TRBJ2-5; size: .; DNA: TGTGCCAGCAGCTCCCCCGAGGAGACCCAGTACTTC; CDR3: CASSSPEETQYF
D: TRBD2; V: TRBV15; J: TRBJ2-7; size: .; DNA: TGTGCCACCAGCAGAGACCTCTCCTTAGCGGGGGTGTACGAGCAGTACTTC; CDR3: CATSRDLSLAGVYEQYF
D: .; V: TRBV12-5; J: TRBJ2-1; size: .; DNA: TGTGCTAGTGGTCCGACCGGGACACTCGGTAATGAGCAGTTCTTC; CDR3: CASGPTGTLGNEQFF
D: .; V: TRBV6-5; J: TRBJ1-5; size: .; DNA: TGTGCCAGCACTAGGGGGTTCAATCAGCCCCAGCATTTT; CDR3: CASTRGFNQPQHF
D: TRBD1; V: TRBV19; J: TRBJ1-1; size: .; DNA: TGTGCCAGTAGTTCTTGGACAGGGAGAAACACTGAAGCTTTCTTT; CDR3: CASSSWTGRNTEAFF
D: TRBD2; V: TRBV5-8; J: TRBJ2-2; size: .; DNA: TGTGCCAGCCGCTTGGGCAGGGCGCGGGGGGGCCGTATAACCGGGGAGCTGTTTTTT; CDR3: CASRLGRARGGRITGELFF
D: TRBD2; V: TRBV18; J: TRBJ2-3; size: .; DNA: TGTGCCAGCTCACAGCCTAGCGGGGGTACAGATACGCAGTATTTT; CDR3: CASSQPSGGTDTQYF
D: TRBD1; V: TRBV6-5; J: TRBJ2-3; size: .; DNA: TGTGCCAGCAGTCCGGGACAGTCTAGCACAGATACGCAGTATTTT; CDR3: CASSPGQSSTDTQYF
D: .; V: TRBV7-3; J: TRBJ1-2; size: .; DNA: TGTGCCAGCAGCCCTCAGGAAGGGGACTATGGCTACACCTTC; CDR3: CASSPQEGDYGYTF
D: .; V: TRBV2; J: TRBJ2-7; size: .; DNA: TGTGCCAGCGAGAGACAATCCTACGAGCAGTACTTC; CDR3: CASERQSYEQYF
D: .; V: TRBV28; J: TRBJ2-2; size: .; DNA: TGTGCCAGCACCCTACAGGGGGGGTCCGGGGAGCTGTTTTTT; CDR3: CASTLQGGSGELFF
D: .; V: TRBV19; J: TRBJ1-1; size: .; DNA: TGTGCCAGTAGTACGAGTTTTCCCAGGGTTACTACAGGGATGAACACTGAAGCTTTCTTT; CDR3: CASSTSFPRVTTGMNTEAFF
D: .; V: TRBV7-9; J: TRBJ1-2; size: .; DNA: TGTGCCAGCAGCTTAGCACGAGAGGGGGACACCTATGGCTACACCTTC; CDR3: CASSLAREGDTYGYTF
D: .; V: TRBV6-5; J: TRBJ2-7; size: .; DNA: TGTGCCAGCAGATCACCCTCGGAGCCTCTCGAGCAGTACTTC; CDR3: CASRSPSEPLEQYF
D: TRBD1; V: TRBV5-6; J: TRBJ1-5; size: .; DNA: TGTGCCAGCAGCTTGGCAGGGGGCTGGGATCAGCCCCAGCATTTT; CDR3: CASSLAGGWDQPQHF
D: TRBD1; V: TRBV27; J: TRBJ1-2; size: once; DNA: TGTGCCAGCAGTTTCTGGGACAGGGGGAGCGGCTACACCTTC; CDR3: CASSFWDRGSGYTF
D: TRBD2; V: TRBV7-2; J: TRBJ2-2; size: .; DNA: TGTGCCAGCAGGGGGGGACTAGCGGCTCTCACCGGGGAGCTGTTTTTT; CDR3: CASRGGLAALTGELFF
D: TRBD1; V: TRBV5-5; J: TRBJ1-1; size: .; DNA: TGTGCCAGCAGCTTTCAGACAGGGCTGAACACTGAAGCTTTCTTT; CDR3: CASSFQTGLNTEAFF
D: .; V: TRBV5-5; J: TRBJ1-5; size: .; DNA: TGTGCCAGCAGCTTCCAGGCCGCAAATCAGCCCCAGCATTTT; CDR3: CASSFQAANQPQHF
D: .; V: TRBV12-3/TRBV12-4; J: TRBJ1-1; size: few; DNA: TGTGCCAGCAGTCTAGACCGACAGGTCGCAGCTTTCTTT; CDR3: CASSLDRQVAAFF
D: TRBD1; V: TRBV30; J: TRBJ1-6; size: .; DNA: TGTGCCTGGAGTGTGGGACAGCGAAATTCACCCCTCCACTTT; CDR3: CAWSVGQRNSPLHF
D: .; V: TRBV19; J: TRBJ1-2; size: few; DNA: TGTGCCAGTAGCCTCGGGAAGGCGCCAGCCTATGGCTACACCTTC; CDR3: CASSLGKAPAYGYTF
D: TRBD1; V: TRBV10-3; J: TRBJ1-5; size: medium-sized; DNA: TGTGCCATCAGTGAAGGGACAGGGGATGTAAACAGCAATCAGCCCCAGCATTTT; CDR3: CAISEGTGDVNSNQPQHF
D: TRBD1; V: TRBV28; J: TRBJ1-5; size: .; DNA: TGTGCCGAGCAGGGGGCTGGTCAGCCCCAGCATTTT; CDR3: CAEQGAGQPQHF
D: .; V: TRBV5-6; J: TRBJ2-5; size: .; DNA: TGTGCCAGCAGCTTGGTCAGCCAAGAGACCCAGTACTTC; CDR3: CASSLVSQETQYF
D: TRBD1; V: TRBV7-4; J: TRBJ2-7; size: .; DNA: TGTGCCAGCAGCTTGGGCACAGGGGGCTTC; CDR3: CASSLGTGGF
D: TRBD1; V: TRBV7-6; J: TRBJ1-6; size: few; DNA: TGTGCCAGCAGCCTAGGGCAGGGGGCTAGTAATTCACCCCTCCACTTT; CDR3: CASSLGQGASNSPLHF
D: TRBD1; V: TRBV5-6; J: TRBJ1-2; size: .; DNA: TGTGCCAGCAGGGGGACAGGCTCTCGCTCCAACTATGGCTACACCTTC; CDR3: CASRGTGSRSNYGYTF
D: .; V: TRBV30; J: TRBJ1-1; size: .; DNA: TGTGCCTGGAAGTCCGGACAGATGAACACTGAAGCTTTCTTT; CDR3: CAWKSGQMNTEAFF
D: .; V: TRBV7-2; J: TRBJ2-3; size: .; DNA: TGTGCCAGCAGACGTCGGGTCACAGATACGCAGTATTTT; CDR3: CASRRRVTDTQYF
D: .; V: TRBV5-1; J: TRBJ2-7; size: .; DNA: TGCGCCAGCAGCTGGGAGGACAGGACCTACGAGCAGTACTTC; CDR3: CASSWEDRTYEQYF
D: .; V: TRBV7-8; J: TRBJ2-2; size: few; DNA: TGTGCCAGCAGCTTAGAACAGGGAAGTACCGGGGAGCTGTTTTTT; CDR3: CASSLEQGSTGELFF
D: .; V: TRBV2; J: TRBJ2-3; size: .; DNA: TGTGCCAGCAAATCGACAGGTGGCACAGATACGCAGTATTTT; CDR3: CASKSTGGTDTQYF
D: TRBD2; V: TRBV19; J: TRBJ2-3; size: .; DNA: TGTGCCAGTAGTTCACTAGCGGGGGGGCCAGATACGCAGTATTTT; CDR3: CASSSLAGGPDTQYF
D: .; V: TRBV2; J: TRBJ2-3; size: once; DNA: TGTGCCAGCACAGGGGGGCCTCGGGCAGATACGCAGTATTTT; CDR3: CASTGGPRADTQYF
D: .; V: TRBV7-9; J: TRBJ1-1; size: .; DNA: TGTGCCAGCAGCCCAGGGACCGGGGGTAAGGCTTTCTTT; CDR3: CASSPGTGGKAFF
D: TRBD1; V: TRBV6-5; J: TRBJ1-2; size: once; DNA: TGTGCCAGCAGTCGACAGGGCCATGGCTACACCTTC; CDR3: CASSRQGHGYTF
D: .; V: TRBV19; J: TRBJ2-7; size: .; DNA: TGTGCCAGTAGTTCCCGGGACACAATAACCTACGAGCAGTACTTC; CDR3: CASSSRDTITYEQYF
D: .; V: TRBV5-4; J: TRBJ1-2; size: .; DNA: TGTGCCAGCACTAGAGAAGGGGACTGGAGATATGGCTACACCTTC; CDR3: CASTREGDWRYGYTF
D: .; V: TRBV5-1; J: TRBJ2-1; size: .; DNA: TGCGCCAGCAGCTTCTCGAGGGGGAGCGACAATGAGCAGTTCTTC; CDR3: CASSFSRGSDNEQFF
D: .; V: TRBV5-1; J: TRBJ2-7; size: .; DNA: TGCGCCAGCTCCCCGGGGACACCCACCCCTTACGAGCAGTACTTC; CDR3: CASSPGTPTPYEQYF
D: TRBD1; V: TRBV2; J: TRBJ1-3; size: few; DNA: TGTGCCAGCAGCCGACAGGGCAACACCATATATTTT; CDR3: CASSRQGNTIYF
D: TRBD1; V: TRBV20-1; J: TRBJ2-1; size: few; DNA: TGCAGTGCTAGTGGTACAGGGGTGGGCTACAATGAGCAGTTCTTC; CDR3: CSASGTGVGYNEQFF